This T cell receptor (beta chain) was retrieved from a study of blood T cell repertoires in COVID-19. Study context: Spain, Italy and the United States supplied samples that represented acute and convalescent COVID-19. The analysed material was cDNA or gDNA that came from T cells, B-cell-depleted T cells, or PBMCs.

Authors' data handling: Estimation of nucleated cell counts was performed using reference gene primer amplification. Profiling relied on immunoSEQ multiplex PCR, and the TCRdb table lists in-frame clones only, not all of them. Clonal size and the V and J genes are those of that table, whereas D and trimming came from the DNA. The sample consists of 150,000 to 250,000 clones, 70% to 85% of them appearing once. The clonotype comes from a human donor with acute or convalescent COVID-19. The donor label of this sample is uncertain. The sequenced sample consisted of peripheral blood.

The chain's CDR3 is CATQGAPNNEQFF. The CDR3 region has the DNA TGTGCCACCCAGGGGGCACCAAACAATGAGCAGTTCTTC. The chain has TRBV2 and TRBJ2-1, with 8 bases matching TRBD1. V was clipped by 10 bases and J by 5 bases; unmatched bases: 7. Germline values: CDR1 SNHLY, CDR2 FYNNEI. This CDR3 has 13 residues.